The 2 T cell receptor beta chains below come from one sample, sequenced in a study of beta chain features in type 1 diabetes. These TCRs are of unknown antigen specificity. Sequencing targeted expressed TCRB transcripts, as all isolated RNA had been reverse transcribed. TCRdb's copy holds only in-frame clones and misses some; the assay was immunoSEQ multiplex PCR. The sample includes 350,000 to 450,000 clones, roughly 12% of them seen just once. Study findings and constraints: Shortening that was moderate but significant affected the TCRB CDR3s of Type 1 diabetes patients in all four CD4+ subsets.

The sample was naive CD4+ T cells from blood. The source is a woman aged 18-35 years with type 1 diabetes.

This clone occurred a few times. J is TRBJ2-7 and V is TRBV6-6, with 7 bases identical to TRBD1. CDR1 is MNHNY and CDR2 is SVGAGI in the germline V gene (reference sequence). The CDR3 totals 14 residues. The V and J ends lost 2 bases and 4 bases, in that order; junction bases with no gene match: 5. The CDR3 here is CASSYMTGSYEQYF. The CDR3 DNA follows: TGTGCCAGCAGTTACATGACAGGGTCTTACGAGCAGTACTTC.

The CDR3 coding sequence is TGTGCCAGCAGCGGGGGCTATAGCAATGAGCAGTTCTTC. Its translation: CASSGGYSNEQFF. The V and J genes are TRBV11-2 and TRBJ2-1; possible D gene TRBD1, 6 bases. From germline, CDR1 is SGHAT and CDR2 FQNNGV. CDR3 length equals 13 residues. V was trimmed by 5 bases and J by 6 bases, leaving 11 bases between them.